Presented here are 9 T cell receptor beta chains from one specimen sequenced in a study of response to subunit inactivated influenza vaccine. TCRdb reanalysed the RT-PCR reads using MiXCR and keeps one entry per CDR3 protein. The table has hundreds of thousands of distinct CDR3 sequences, around 20% seen once. The sequencing used PBMCs from blood, collected less than 22 months after vaccination. The receptors stem from a man between 50 and 69 years old who received an inactivated influenza vaccine.

This clonotype was detected a few times. The CDR3 DNA is TGCGCCAGCAGCCATGTGGGGAATTTTGAAGCTTTCTTT. It translates to CASSHVGNFEAFF. The V gene is TRBV4-1, the J gene TRBJ1-1, with unresolved D. CDR3 size: 13 residues. Looked up from germline, CDR1 is MGHRA and CDR2 is YSYEKL. Trimming shortened V by 3 bases and J by 7 bases, and 12 bases separated the two germline ends.

This clonotype was recorded a few times. The V call is TRBV7-9, the J call TRBJ1-5, with no clear D. The CDR3 is 14 amino acids. V gave up 1 base and J gave up 6 bases, with 10 bases separating them. CDR1 and CDR2 from the germline V gene are SEHNR and FQNEAQ (reference sequence). CDR3 loop: CASSLGGWSQPQHF. DNA of the CDR3: TGTGCCAGCAGCTTAGGGGGTTGGAGTCAGCCCCAGCATTTT.

The chain is built from TRBV7-9 and TRBJ2-1; D gene uncertain. Looked up from germline, CDR1 is SEHNR and CDR2 is FQNEAQ (reference sequence). The CDR3 loop spans 14 amino acids. V lost 5 bases and J lost 0, with 8 bases in between. This CDR3 reads CASSLDVSYNEQFF. The CDR3 nucleotides read TGTGCCAGCAGCCTGGACGTCTCCTACAATGAGCAGTTCTTC.

In its sample, this clonotype was seen a few times. This rearrangement joins TRBV2 to TRBJ1-1; TRBD1 agrees at 7 bases. The CDR3 covers 14 residues. V dropped 6 bases and J dropped 7; count of bases not matched to a gene: 11. Per germline, CDR1 SNHLY and CDR2 FYNNEI. DNA for the CDR3: TGTGCCAGCAGGGTAGACAGGGCTTTGGGTGAAGCTTTCTTT. This gives the protein CASRVDRALGEAFF.

This clonotype occurred a few times. This rearrangement joins TRBV4-3 to TRBJ1-1; D is unclear. Germline CDR1 is LGHNA and CDR2 is YSLEER. Trimming took 1 base from V and 5 from J, leaving 14 bases between them. The length of the CDR3 is 15 residues. Here the CDR3 reads CASSQGVSLGTEAFF. The CDR3 DNA reads TGCGCCAGCAGCCAAGGGGTCTCCCTGGGGACTGAAGCTTTCTTT.

This clonotype appeared a few times. CDR3 region: CATSGGSPNQPQHF. CDR3 DNA sequence: TGTGCCACCAGCGGAGGGAGCCCCAATCAGCCCCAGCATTTT. J is TRBJ1-5 and V is TRBV24-1; D is unresolved. With 7 bases removed from V and 3 bases from J, the gap between germline ends came to 12 bases. There are 14 residues in the CDR3. The V gene's germline CDR1 is KGHDR and CDR2 SFDVKD.

On this clonotype itself: A single base separates this from a much larger clone, so it may be a read error. This chain's CDR3 is CASNLGSGRSHEQFF. In DNA, the CDR3 is TGTGCCAGCAACTTAGGTAGCGGGAGGTCCCATGAGCAGTTCTTC. The rearrangement uses TRBV7-8 and TRBJ2-1, with 10 bases lining up with TRBD2. Germline CDR1 reads SGHVS; CDR2 reads FQNEAQ. CDR3 length: 15 residues. The variable domain in full, with the rest retrieved from reference TRBV7-8 and TRBJ2-1, is GAGVSQSPRYKVAKRGQDVALRCDPISGHVSLFWYQQALGQGPEFLTYFQNEAQLDKSGLPSDRFFAERPEGSVSTLKIQRTQQEDSAVYLCASNLGSGRSHEQFFGPGTRLTVL.

This chain joins TRBV7-9 and TRBJ1-4; perhaps TRBD1 as D (5 bases). With 1 base removed from V and 8 bases from J, the gap between germline ends came to 8 bases. Looked up from germline, CDR1 is SEHNR and CDR2 is FQNEAQ (reference sequence). CDR3 length: 13 amino acids. DNA for the CDR3: TGTGCCAGCAGCTTAGGGGGCGTAGAAAAACTGTTTTTT. Translating it yields CASSLGGVEKLFF.

This chain uses TRBV27 with TRBJ1-2, with TRBD1 identical over 9 bases. The length of the CDR3 is 14 residues. Germline V CDR1 and CDR2: MNHEY, SMNVEV (reference sequence). V was clipped by 5 bases and J by 7 bases; unmatched bases: 8. Written as DNA, the CDR3 is TGTGCCAGCAGTCCCTGGACAGGGGAGACTGGCTACACCTTC. Its translation is CASSPWTGETGYTF.